The entry below gives a single TCR beta chain sequence along with its context. Authors' methods: Counts of nucleated cells, estimated from reference gene primer amplification, were obtained. Produced via immunoSEQ multiplex PCR; TCRdb's table is partial and in-frame only. D and trimming were read from the DNA, whereas the V and J calls and clone size are those reported in that table. The profile covers 45,000 to 70,000 clones, with roughly 87% appearing a single time and 22% taken by the ten largest. These data originate in a study of blood T cell repertoires in COVID-19. For the study at large: The analysed material was cDNA or gDNA that came from T cells, B-cell-depleted T cells, or PBMCs.

The CDR3 has 17 residues. The trim removed 1 base at V and 5 bases at J, leaving 10 bases unmatched. CDR1 and CDR2 (germline): SGHDT, YYEEEE. Seattle cases were enrolled at active infection and followed longitudinally. This receptor was obtained from a woman older than 75 with COVID-19, enrolled during active disease. The chain has TRBV5-6 and TRBJ2-1, with 9 bases lining up with TRBD1. Sequences were obtained from peripheral blood. CDR3 coding DNA: TGTGCCAGCAGCTTGTGGGGGACAGGGCAAATCAACAATGAGCAGTTCTTC. Protein sequence: CASSLWGTGQINNEQFF.